These T cell receptor beta chains were read from a single sample in a study of neurological immune-mediated disorders. TCRdb fed the 5' RACE reads into MiXCR, producing one record per CDR3 protein. The sample has 35,000 to 50,000 distinct CDR3 sequences, roughly 15% seen once; the top ten hold around 4%. Input material: CD4+ T cells from blood. Source of these receptors: a woman aged 60-70 years with HTLV-1-associated myelopathy (HAM/TSP). Each CDR3 is given with its conserved first and last residue. The D gene is left open where the match is weak. Clone size appears in some rows only: once, few, many, or a class for an expanded clone.

size: many
V: TRBV5-1
D: -
J: TRBJ1-1
DNA: TGCGCCAGCCGTCTTGAGAACACTGAAGCTTTCTTT
CDR3: CASRLENTEAFF

size: many
V: TRBV27
D: -
J: TRBJ2-7
DNA: TGTGCCAGCAGCCTACGTGACGAGCAGTACTTC
CDR3: CASSLRDEQYF

size: many
V: TRBV12-3/TRBV12-4
D: -
J: TRBJ1-1
DNA: TGTGCCAGCAGCCCCCAATGGAACACTGAAGCTTTCTTT
CDR3: CASSPQWNTEAFF

size: -
V: TRBV20-1
D: -
J: TRBJ2-5
DNA: TGCAGTGCTATTGGGAACCAAGAGACCCAGTACTTC
CDR3: CSAIGNQETQYF

size: -
V: TRBV20-1
D: -
J: TRBJ1-2
DNA: TGCAGTGCTAGATTCTCAGGCCTCTATGGCTACACCTTC
CDR3: CSARFSGLYGYTF

size: many
V: TRBV2
D: TRBD1
J: TRBJ2-5
DNA: TGTGCCAGCACAGGGGGCGGAGAGACCCAGTACTTC
CDR3: CASTGGGETQYF

size: many
V: TRBV6-2/TRBV6-3
D: -
J: TRBJ1-1
DNA: TGTGCCAGCAGGCGTCAGGGCGAGGGCACTGAAGCTTTCTTT
CDR3: CASRRQGEGTEAFF

size: many
V: TRBV7-9
D: TRBD2
J: TRBJ2-1
DNA: TGTGCCAGCAGCCTCGGAAGAGCGGGGGACAATGAGCAGTTCTTC
CDR3: CASSLGRAGDNEQFF

size: -
V: TRBV7-2
D: TRBD2
J: TRBJ2-3
DNA: TGTGCCAGCAGCCGGGGCGGGGGACTTAACACAGATACGCAGTATTTT
CDR3: CASSRGGGLNTDTQYF

size: many
V: TRBV24-1
D: TRBD2
J: TRBJ2-4
DNA: TGTGCCCCCGGGACTACTAAAAACATTCAGTACTTC
CDR3: CAPGTTKNIQYF

size: few
V: TRBV4-1
D: -
J: TRBJ1-2
DNA: TGCGCCAGCAGCCAATTTGGACAGACTAACTATGGCTACACCTTC
CDR3: CASSQFGQTNYGYTF

size: many
V: TRBV6-6
D: -
J: TRBJ1-1
DNA: TGTGCCAGCAGTTACTTGACCGGGTTCTCTGAAGCTTTCTTT
CDR3: CASSYLTGFSEAFF

size: many
V: TRBV18
D: -
J: TRBJ2-7
DNA: TGTGCCAGCTCACCTGTCGGGGGCAGCTCCTACGAGCAGTACTTC
CDR3: CASSPVGGSSYEQYF

size: many
V: TRBV7-7
D: TRBD1
J: TRBJ1-5
DNA: TGTGCCAGCAGCTCAGGGACAGGGGGGATCCGTCAGCCCCAGCATTTT
CDR3: CASSSGTGGIRQPQHF

size: many
V: TRBV5-5
D: -
J: TRBJ1-1
DNA: TGTGCCAGCAGCTTATGGGGGGTCGGCGGCACTGAAGCTTTCTTT
CDR3: CASSLWGVGGTEAFF

size: many
V: TRBV7-2
D: TRBD1
J: TRBJ1-2
DNA: TGTGCCAGCAGCTTAAGGGGGGACAGCTATGGCTACACCTTC
CDR3: CASSLRGDSYGYTF

size: many
V: TRBV4-1
D: TRBD2
J: TRBJ2-1
DNA: TGCGCCAGCAGCCAACCCCGGACTAGCGCGAACAATGAGCAGTTCTTC
CDR3: CASSQPRTSANNEQFF

size: many
V: TRBV6-2/TRBV6-3
D: -
J: TRBJ2-7
DNA: TGTGCCAGCAGCCCCCGGGACGGGGCCTACGAGCAGTACTTC
CDR3: CASSPRDGAYEQYF

size: many
V: TRBV3-1
D: -
J: TRBJ1-6
DNA: TGTGCCAGCAGCCAAGCGGGGGTTTTGTCACCCCTCCACTTT
CDR3: CASSQAGVLSPLHF

size: many
V: TRBV20-1
D: -
J: TRBJ2-3
DNA: TGCAGTGCTAGCGGGGGCAGCACAGATACGCAGTATTTT
CDR3: CSASGGSTDTQYF

size: -
V: TRBV20-1
D: TRBD1
J: TRBJ1-2
DNA: TGCAGTGCTAGAGATGGGCGAGTGGACAGGGGCTACACCTTC
CDR3: CSARDGRVDRGYTF

size: few
V: TRBV5-3
D: TRBD2
J: TRBJ2-7
DNA: TGTGCCAGAAGCCCACGGGAGGGGGTAACCTTGGGGGAGCAGTACTTC
CDR3: CARSPREGVTLGEQYF

size: many
V: TRBV5-1
D: -
J: TRBJ2-7
DNA: TGCGCCAGCAGCTTGGGGCGACGGGGGGCCCTCTCCGAGCAGTACTTC
CDR3: CASSLGRRGALSEQYF

size: many
V: TRBV3-1
D: -
J: TRBJ1-1
DNA: TGTGCCAGCAGCCAAGATCCTCCAGGAAGAGGATTGAACACTGAAGCTTTCTTT
CDR3: CASSQDPPGRGLNTEAFF

size: -
V: TRBV7-3
D: -
J: TRBJ1-2
DNA: TGTGCCAGCAGCTTCCCCTCACGGCGGAACTATGGCTACACCTTC
CDR3: CASSFPSRRNYGYTF

size: many
V: TRBV27
D: -
J: TRBJ1-4
DNA: TGTGCCACTAAAACAGGGTGGGCTAATGAAAAACTGTTTTTT
CDR3: CATKTGWANEKLFF

size: many
V: TRBV7-8
D: -
J: TRBJ2-1
DNA: TGTGCCAGCAGCTTTCGGCAGGGTGCGAATGAGCAGTTCTTC
CDR3: CASSFRQGANEQFF

size: -
V: TRBV20-1
D: -
J: TRBJ2-3
DNA: TGCAGTGCTAGGATGGGAGCGCGGTGGCATCCAGATACGCAGTATTTT
CDR3: CSARMGARWHPDTQYF

size: many
V: TRBV7-9
D: TRBD2
J: TRBJ2-1
DNA: TGTGCCAGCAGCTTAGGGGCTAGCGGGGCCAATTTCAATGAGCAGTTCTTC
CDR3: CASSLGASGANFNEQFF

size: many
V: TRBV4-1
D: -
J: TRBJ2-2
DNA: TGCGCCAGCAGCCAAGGGAGGGGAGACACCGGGGAGCTGTTTTTT
CDR3: CASSQGRGDTGELFF

size: many
V: TRBV5-8
D: -
J: TRBJ2-1
DNA: TGTGCCAGCAAGGGGAGGGGGGCCCGGTCCTACAATGAGCAGTTCTTC
CDR3: CASKGRGARSYNEQFF

size: -
V: TRBV7-8
D: -
J: TRBJ1-5
DNA: TGTGCCAGCAGCTTAGGAGGGGAGGCGCAGCCCCAGCATTTT
CDR3: CASSLGGEAQPQHF

size: many
V: TRBV20-1
D: -
J: TRBJ1-1
DNA: TGCAGTGTCAATATGGGCACCGGGACAATCGGGGAAGCTTTCTTT
CDR3: CSVNMGTGTIGEAFF

size: many
V: TRBV12-3/TRBV12-4
D: -
J: TRBJ2-2
DNA: TGTGCCAGCAGTTTGTCAAGGGTGTGGAACACCGGGGAGCTGTTTTTT
CDR3: CASSLSRVWNTGELFF

size: many
V: TRBV5-1
D: -
J: TRBJ2-7
DNA: TGCGCCAGCAGCTCAGGGGGACTTTACGAGCAGTACTTC
CDR3: CASSSGGLYEQYF

size: -
V: TRBV4-1
D: TRBD2
J: TRBJ2-5
DNA: TGCGCCAGCAAATTCGGAGAGCGGGAGGACCAAGAGACCCAGTACTTC
CDR3: CASKFGEREDQETQYF

size: few
V: TRBV4-2
D: TRBD2
J: TRBJ2-2
DNA: TGTGCCAGCAGCCAAGATAGGACTAGCGGGGACACCGGGGAGCTGTTTTTT
CDR3: CASSQDRTSGDTGELFF

size: -
V: TRBV9
D: TRBD1
J: TRBJ1-1
DNA: TGTTCCAGCAGCGTTTCTGGGGACAGGGAGACTTTCTTT
CDR3: CSSSVSGDRETFF

size: many
V: TRBV7-2
D: TRBD1
J: TRBJ2-5
DNA: TGTGCCAGCAGCACCTCGGACAGGGGCTGGGAGACCCAGTACTTC
CDR3: CASSTSDRGWETQYF

size: many
V: TRBV20-1
D: -
J: TRBJ1-1
DNA: TGCAGTGCTAGAGAGGGGGGATCTGAAGCTTTCTTT
CDR3: CSAREGGSEAFF

size: many
V: TRBV20-1
D: -
J: TRBJ2-2
DNA: TGCAGTGCTAGAGGGAGGGAACACTCGTCGAACACCGGGGAGCTGTTTTTT
CDR3: CSARGREHSSNTGELFF